A single sample gave rise to the 10 T cell receptor beta chains below, sequenced in a study of Ad26.COV2.S vaccination and SARS-CoV-2 variants. The treatment was: around 19 received Ad26.COV2.S at low or high dose, single or two shots; 5 received placebo; per-sample allocation not given. Sampling occurred on day 63 after the first vaccine or placebo injection. Clones were read by immunoSEQ multiplex PCR, and TCRdb kept only the in-frame ones, dropping some. Of hundreds of thousands of clones in the sample, about nine tenths were seen once. Material: peripheral blood, obtained in a trial of Ad26.COV2.S vaccine versus placebo. The receptors were gathered from a person aged 18-65 years who received the Ad26.COV2.S COVID-19 vaccine or a placebo.

A single count supports this clone. The gene calls are TRBV30 and TRBJ2-7, with unresolved D. V shed 5 bases and J shed 3 bases, with 8 bases lying between them. Looked up from germline, CDR1 is GTSNPN and CDR2 is SVGIG (reference sequence). The CDR3 has 11 residues. CDR3 region: CAWGISYEQYF. The DNA of the CDR3 is TGTGCCTGGGGGATTAGCTACGAGCAGTACTTC. The full variable domain, completed using reference TRBV30 and TRBJ2-7, is SQTIHQWPATLVQPVGSPLSLECTVEGTSNPNLYWYRQAAGRGLQLLFYSVGIGQISSEVPQNLSASRPQDRQFILSSKKLLLSDSGFYLCAWGISYEQYFGPGTRLTVT.

The V gene is TRBV10-3, the J gene TRBJ2-3, with TRBD2 matching 10 bases. V lost 8 bases, J lost 3 bases, and 5 bases stayed unmatched. The CDR3 covers 14 residues. In germline, CDR1 is ENHRY, CDR2 SYGVKD. CDR3 residues: CAILPAGGTDTQYF. DNA of the CDR3: TGTGCCATCCTCCCAGCGGGGGGGACAGATACGCAGTATTTT.

This rearrangement joins TRBV28 to TRBJ1-1; no reliable D call. The germline V gene has CDR1 MDHEN and CDR2 SYDVKM. V lost 2 bases and J lost 0, with 10 bases in between. The CDR3 spans 15 residues. CDR3 DNA sequence: TGTGCCAGCAGTTTAAGTGGAAACCTGAACACTGAAGCTTTCTTT. Its translation: CASSLSGNLNTEAFF.

The V and J genes are TRBV9 and TRBJ1-2; D remains ambiguous. Deletions cut 3 bases from V and 7 bases from J, with 10 bases between. CDR1 and CDR2 from the germline V gene are SGDLS and YYNGEE. This CDR3 spans 12 amino acids. As DNA, the CDR3 is TGTGCCAGCAGCGAGGACCTCGGTGGCTACACCTTC. Translation: CASSEDLGGYTF.

This chain links TRBV9 with TRBJ2-3; D might be TRBD2 (7 bases). V was cut by 4 bases and J by 1 base, with 10 bases left in between. Germline-derived CDR1 and CDR2 are SGDLS and YYNGEE. This CDR3 comprises 14 residues. CDR3 residues: CASSREGGTDTQYF. CDR3 sequence (DNA): TGTGCCAGCAGCAGGGAGGGGGGCACAGATACGCAGTATTTT.

The gene calls are TRBV7-8 and TRBJ1-5; 10 nucleotides match TRBD1. Germline-derived CDR1 and CDR2 are SGHVS and FQNEAQ. Trimming took 4 bases from V and 4 from J; bases not matched to a gene: 7. CDR3 length: 16 residues. Here the CDR3 DNA reads TGTGCCAGCAGCTACGGGACAGGGGCGGGGAATCAGCCCCAGCATTTT. Amino acids: CASSYGTGAGNQPQHF.

This chain joins TRBV12-3 or TRBV12-4 and TRBJ1-1, with D unclear. Trimming shortened V by 3 bases and J by 8 bases, and 10 bases separated the two germline ends. The CDR3 runs 12 residues. The CDR3 protein is CASSFEASEAFF. CDR3 DNA sequence: TGTGCCAGCAGTTTTGAGGCTTCCGAAGCTTTCTTT.

The rearrangement joins TRBV3-1 (or the pseudogene TRBV3-2) to TRBJ2-3, with TRBD2 matching over 12 bases. Per the germline V gene, CDR1 is LGHDT and CDR2 is YNNKEL (reference sequence). There are 17 residues in the CDR3. V trimming: 4 bases; J trimming: 3 bases; junction bases outside the gene matches: 8. CDR3 nucleotides: TGTGCCAGCAGCCCCTTCTCCACTAGCGGGGGGACAGATACGCAGTATTTT. Residues: CASSPFSTSGGTDTQYF.

This sequence joins TRBV7-2 and TRBJ2-7; 11 positions agree with TRBD2. J gave up 0 bases and V 0 bases, and 10 bases lay outside the gene matches. The CDR3 has 19 amino acids. The germline CDR1 and CDR2 sequences are SGHTA and FQGNSA. CDR3 in amino acids: CASSLAASGGSTFSYEQYF. CDR3 sequence (DNA): TGTGCCAGCAGCTTAGCGGCTAGCGGGGGGTCTACCTTCTCCTACGAGCAGTACTTC.

This chain connects TRBV19 to TRBJ2-2; 7 nucleotides match TRBD2. CDR1 and CDR2 from the germline V gene are LNHDA and SQIVND (reference sequence). V was clipped by 6 bases and J by 4 bases; unmatched bases: 8. This CDR3 has 15 amino acids. CDR3 in amino acids: CASRLSPGGTGELFF. The CDR3 coding sequence is TGTGCCAGTAGACTCAGCCCGGGGGGCACCGGGGAGCTGTTTTTT.